One sample yielded the 27 T cell receptor beta chains listed below, sequenced in a study of blood T cell repertoires in COVID-19. Sequenced by immunoSEQ multiplex PCR; TCRdb stores in-frame clones only, minus some. The sample lists tens of thousands of clones, less than 95% occurring once. The sequencing sample was made of peripheral blood. The source is a man in his 70s with acute or convalescent COVID-19.

The chain recombines TRBV5-1 with TRBJ2-5, with TRBD2 identical over 7 bases. This CDR3 is 14 amino acids long. V was clipped by 1 base and J by 9 bases; unmatched bases: 9. Per germline, CDR1 SGHRS and CDR2 YFSETQ. The DNA of the CDR3 is TGCGCCAGCAGCTTGTCCTTAGGGGAGGGGTCCCAGTACTTC. Its translation is CASSLSLGEGSQYF. The complete variable domain, with remaining parts taken from reference TRBV5-1 and TRBJ2-5, reads KAGVTQTPRYLIKTRGQQVTLSCSPISGHRSVSWYQQTPGQGLQFLFEYFSETQRNKGNFPGRFSGRQFSNSRSEMNVSTLELGDSALYLCASSLSLGEGSQYFGPGTRLLVL.

V gene TRBV29-1 combines with J gene TRBJ1-2, with 10 bases matching TRBD1. The CDR3 is 19 residues long. After removal of 5 bases from V and 2 bases from J, the junction contained 20 bases not matched to a gene. Germline assignment: CDR1 SQVTM and CDR2 ANQGSEA. The CDR3 loop reads CSVSFPPGGTGERNYGYTF. DNA of the CDR3: TGCAGCGTTTCCTTTCCCCCCGGTGGGACAGGGGAGAGAAACTATGGCTACACCTTC. Looking up the rest from reference TRBV29-1 and TRBJ1-2 gives the full variable domain: SAVISQKPSRDICQRGTSLTIQCQVDSQVTMMFWYRQQPGQSLTLIATANQGSEATYESGFVIDKFPISRPNLTFSTLTVSNMSPEDSSIYLCSVSFPPGGTGERNYGYTFGSGTRLTVV.

Notes on this clone: The same CDR3 arises from other DNA sequences in this sample as well. The CDR3 region has the DNA TGTGCCAGCTCACCAGACAGGGCCTATGGCTACACCTTC. Protein: CASSPDRAYGYTF. The rearrangement uses TRBV18 and TRBJ1-2, with TRBD1 identical over 7 bases. The CDR3 covers 13 residues. V shed 2 bases and J 4 bases; nucleotides not matched to a gene: 1. CDR1 and CDR2 from the germline V gene are KGHSH and LQKENI.

The chain links TRBV4-1 to TRBJ1-6; D call uncertain. V was clipped by 3 bases and J by 4 bases, with 4 bases between them. CDR1 and CDR2 (germline): MGHRA, YSYEKL. The CDR3 runs 13 residues. CDR3 in DNA: TGCGCCAGCAGCCAGTCATATAATTCACCCCTCCACTTT. This encodes CASSQSYNSPLHF.

J is TRBJ2-5 and V is TRBV7-9; a possible D gene is TRBD1 (5 bases). This CDR3 has 16 residues. The V gene's germline CDR1 is SEHNR and CDR2 FQNEAQ (reference sequence). V dropped 6 bases and J dropped 0 bases, with 17 bases sitting between them. CDR3 in amino acids: CASSLGRGGYQETQYF. The CDR3 DNA sequence: TGTGCCAGCAGTTTGGGAAGGGGTGGGTACCAAGAGACCCAGTACTTC.

The V call is TRBV28, the J call TRBJ1-3; 8 nucleotides agree with TRBD1. The CDR3 is 17 amino acids. Germline CDR1 MDHEN, CDR2 SYDVKM. The junction had 8 bases not matched to a gene; V was cut back by 4 bases and J by 0 bases. In DNA, the CDR3 is TGTGCCAGCAGTTCAATCCGGGACAGGATCTCTGGAAACACCATATATTTT. Encoded protein: CASSSIRDRISGNTIYF.

The chain uses TRBV27 and TRBJ2-1; 7 bases align to TRBD1. CDR1 is MNHEY, CDR2 SMNVEV, per germline (reference sequence). V lost 0 bases to trimming and J lost 4 bases; unmatched junction nucleotides: 6. This CDR3 contains 16 residues. CDR3 loop: CASSLSAGTDYNEQFF. CDR3 in DNA: TGTGCCAGCAGTTTATCCGCCGGGACAGATTACAATGAGCAGTTCTTC.

This sequence joins TRBV12-3 or TRBV12-4 and TRBJ2-7, with D maybe TRBD2 (5 bases). The CDR3 length is 13 residues. V lost 2 bases and J 5 bases, leaving 10 bases between the germline ends. The CDR3: CASSLQAGHEQYF. CDR3 in DNA: TGTGCCAGCAGTTTACAGGCGGGTCACGAGCAGTACTTC.

The chain links TRBV4-1 to TRBJ1-4; weak D call: TRBD1 (5 bases). Germline V gene data show CDR1 as MGHRA and CDR2 as YSYEKL. The CDR3 has 13 residues. V lost 3 bases and J lost 8, with 10 bases in between. The CDR3 DNA follows: TGCGCCAGCAGCCAGTTTCGGGGGGAAAAACTGTTTTTT. Protein sequence: CASSQFRGEKLFF.

V gene TRBV6-5 combines with J gene TRBJ1-2, with 11 bases that match TRBD1. Germline V gives CDR1 MNHEY, CDR2 SVGAGI. V trimming: 1 base; J trimming: 1 base; junction bases outside the gene matches: 2. The CDR3 totals 16 residues. CDR3 in DNA: TGTGCCAGCAGTTACTTGGGACAGGGGGGTAACTATGGCTACACCTTC. Its protein is CASSYLGQGGNYGYTF.

The count of this clone is one. The chain combines TRBV7-6 with TRBJ1-5; D unclear. The CDR3 has 14 residues. Germline V lookup: CDR1 SGHVS, CDR2 FNYEAQ. The ends were cut back, 3 bases at V and 5 bases at J, with 11 bases in the middle. The CDR3 region is CASSLSARDQPQHF. For the CDR3, the DNA is TGTGCCAGCAGCTTGAGCGCGAGAGATCAGCCCCAGCATTTT.

This clone was recorded once. This chain uses TRBV28 with TRBJ1-5, with D maybe TRBD1 (6 bases). V lost 8 bases, J lost 4 bases, and 9 bases lay in between. Germline CDR1 reads MDHEN; CDR2 reads SYDVKM. The CDR3 is 12 amino acids. The CDR3 nucleotides are TGTGCCAGCCAGGGGACGAATCAGCCCCAGCATTTT. Amino acids: CASQGTNQPQHF.

The V gene is TRBV2, the J gene TRBJ1-2, with 8 bases identical to TRBD1. The CDR3 runs 18 residues. After removal of 4 bases from V and 6 bases from J, the junction contained 19 bases not matched to a gene. Germline values: CDR1 SNHLY, CDR2 FYNNEI. In nucleotides, the CDR3 is TGTGCCAGCAGTGGGGGGACAGGCTTTCGAAGAGGGAAAGATGGCTACACCTTC. The encoded protein is CASSGGTGFRRGKDGYTF.

CDR3 sequence reads: CASSPPGGYGTGELFF. For the CDR3, the DNA is TGTGCCAGCTCACCTCCTGGGGGCTACGGAACCGGGGAGCTGTTTTTT. The J gene is TRBJ2-2, the V gene TRBV18; a possible D gene is TRBD1 (6 bases). Germline V gene data show CDR1 as KGHSH and CDR2 as LQKENI. This CDR3 is built from 16 residues. Trimming took 3 bases from V and 5 from J, leaving 16 bases between them.

This rearrangement joins TRBV11-2 to TRBJ2-7; 8 nucleotides agree with TRBD2. Trimming took 3 bases from V and 3 from J; bases not matched to a gene: 1. Germline CDR1 and CDR2: SGHAT and FQNNGV. The CDR3 has 13 amino acids. The CDR3, as DNA: TGTGCCAGCAGCTTCGGGGGGGACTACGAGCAGTACTTC. Amino acids: CASSFGGDYEQYF. Filled out from reference TRBV11-2 and TRBJ2-7, the complete variable domain reads EAGVAQSPRYKIIEKRQSVAFWCNPISGHATLYWYQQILGQGPKLLIQFQNNGVVDDSQLPKDRFSAERLKGVDSTLKIQPAKLEDSAVYLCASSFGGDYEQYFGPGTRLTVT.

The rearrangement joins TRBV7-3 to TRBJ2-3; D remains unclear. The V end was cut by 6 bases, the J end by 2 bases, with 9 bases between. In germline, CDR1 is SGHTA, CDR2 FQGTGA. This CDR3 comprises 13 residues. This chain's CDR3 is CASSFQATDTQYF. CDR3 bases: TGTGCCAGCAGTTTCCAAGCCACAGATACGCAGTATTTT.

The J gene is TRBJ1-1, the V gene TRBV30, with D unclear. The CDR3 spans 19 residues. Germline CDR1 GTSNPN, CDR2 SVGIG (reference sequence). V was pared by 5 bases and J by 3 bases, with 31 bases between. The chain's CDR3 is CAWQKNPPSGPQRDTEAFF. As DNA, the CDR3 is TGTGCCTGGCAGAAAAACCCCCCCTCGGGCCCTCAGAGGGACACTGAAGCTTTCTTT.

The chain links TRBV25-1 to TRBJ2-5; D gene unclear. V was shortened by 6 bases and J by 3 bases, with 5 bases between the two germline ends. From germline, CDR1 is MGHDK and CDR2 SYGVNS. The CDR3 extends over 11 amino acids. In DNA, the CDR3 is TGTGCCAGCAGGATAGAAGAGACCCAGTACTTC. Its translation is CASRIEETQYF.

V gene TRBV5-1 combines with J gene TRBJ2-1; 12 nucleotides agree with TRBD2. This CDR3 has 15 amino acids. J was trimmed by 6 bases and V by 4 bases; bases with no gene match: 5. The V gene's germline CDR1 is SGHRS and CDR2 YFSETQ. As DNA, the CDR3 is TGCGCCAGCAGCACCGCTAGCGGGGGGGCCAATGAGCAGTTCTTC. The encoded protein is CASSTASGGANEQFF.

The chain is built from TRBV15 and TRBJ2-3, with 7 bases that match TRBD1. V was pared by 3 bases and J by 4 bases, with 4 bases of the junction left unmatched. The CDR3 contains 14 residues. The germline gives CDR1 LNHNV, CDR2 YYDKDF (reference sequence). The CDR3 sequence is CATSSNRGPDTQYF. DNA of the CDR3: TGTGCCACCAGCAGTAATAGGGGGCCAGATACGCAGTATTTT.

The chain links TRBV5-1 to TRBJ2-7; weak D call: TRBD1 (5 bases). The CDR3 is made up of 17 amino acids. From germline, CDR1 is SGHRS and CDR2 YFSETQ. Trimming left V 4 bases short and J 2 bases short, with 22 bases between. The CDR3 protein is CASSPLKATVLPYEQYF. CDR3 sequence (DNA): TGCGCCAGCAGCCCCCTAAAGGCGACAGTTCTACCCTACGAGCAGTACTTC.

The rearrangement joins TRBV7-9 to TRBJ1-2; possible D gene TRBD1, 5 bases. The CDR3 runs 15 residues. CDR1 is SEHNR and CDR2 is FQNEAQ in the germline V gene (reference sequence). V shed 8 bases and J shed 4 bases, with 20 bases lying between them. CDR3 in amino acids: CASSLQAQALYGYTF. CDR3 bases: TGTGCCAGCTCCTTACAGGCCCAGGCCCTCTATGGCTACACCTTC. Based on the CDR3 plus reference TRBV7-9 and TRBJ1-2, the full variable domain is DTGVSQNPRHKITKRGQNVTFRCDPISEHNRLYWYRQTLGQGPEFLTYFQNEAQLEKSRLLSDRFSAERPKGSFSTLEIQRTEQGDSAMYLCASSLQAQALYGYTFGSGTRLTVV.

This clone was recorded once. This chain uses TRBV3-1 (or the pseudogene TRBV3-2) with TRBJ1-1; the D is unclear. CDR1 is LGHDT and CDR2 is YNNKEL in the germline V gene (reference sequence). The CDR3 extends over 15 amino acids. Trimming left V 4 bases short and J 5 bases short, with 17 bases between. As DNA, the CDR3 is TGTGCCAGCAGCCTCGACGCGGCCCTCGGGACTGAAGCTTTCTTT. Amino acid sequence: CASSLDAALGTEAFF.

This clone was detected only a few times. The rearrangement uses TRBV7-2 and TRBJ1-3; TRBD1 matches 7 bases. Germline lookup yields CDR1 SGHTA and CDR2 FQGNSA. CDR3 length: 17 amino acids. The junction had 7 bases not matched to a gene; V was cut back by 0 bases and J by 2 bases. The CDR3 region has the DNA TGTGCCAGCAGCTTAGCCCCGACAGGGATCCCTGGAAACACCATATATTTT. This encodes CASSLAPTGIPGNTIYF.

This clone was found once. This chain connects TRBV7-9 to TRBJ1-6; possibly TRBD1 for D (5 bases). Germline loops: CDR1 SEHNR, CDR2 FQNEAQ (reference sequence). The ends were cut back, 5 bases at V and 0 bases at J, with 11 bases in the middle. The CDR3 sequence is 16 residues long. Here the CDR3 reads CASSHLGDSYNSPLHF. The CDR3 DNA sequence: TGTGCCAGCAGCCATTTAGGGGACTCCTATAATTCACCCCTCCACTTT. Variable domain in full (rest from reference TRBV7-9 and TRBJ1-6): DTGVSQNPRHKITKRGQNVTFRCDPISEHNRLYWYRQTLGQGPEFLTYFQNEAQLEKSRLLSDRFSAERPKGSFSTLEIQRTEQGDSAMYLCASSHLGDSYNSPLHFGNGTRLTVT.

This chain joins TRBV3-1 (or the pseudogene TRBV3-2) and TRBJ2-1; D perhaps matches TRBD2 (6 bases). The CDR3 consists of 16 residues. The germline gives CDR1 LGHDT, CDR2 YNNKEL (reference sequence). Trimming left V 0 bases short and J 5 bases short, with 14 bases between. In DNA, the CDR3 is TGTGCCAGCAGCCAAGATATGAGCGCGGGGAACAATGAGCAGTTCTTC. Its protein is CASSQDMSAGNNEQFF.

Of note for this clone: The junction departs from germline at one end; a sequencing error may be responsible. V gene TRBV6-6 combines with J gene TRBJ2-3; 9 bases match TRBD1. The germline V gene encodes CDR1 MNHNY and CDR2 SVGAGI (reference sequence). The CDR3 consists of 14 residues. The CDR3 sequence: CASTYRGHTDTQYF. CDR3 DNA: TGTGCCAGCACTTACAGGGGGCACACAGATACGCAGTATTTT.